The clone carrying this T cell receptor (beta chain) was detected only a few times. This table comes from immunoSEQ multiplex PCR, and its TCRdb copy is limited to in-frame clones, with some not included. The data hold about 160,000 clones, with about nine tenths observed a single time. The CDR3 extends over 11 amino acids. V lost 5 bases to trimming and J lost 3 bases, with 4 bases between them. Looked up from germline, CDR1 is LNHDA and CDR2 is SQIVND (reference sequence). This entry comes from a study of cytomegalovirus exposure and HLA in healthy donors. The genes are TRBV19 and TRBJ1-1; D not certain. The TCR comes from a woman in her twenties or thirties in good health and CMV-seronegative. The sample taken for sequencing was PBMCs. The CDR3 coding sequence is TGTGCCAGTAGTGGATACACTGAAGCTTTCTTT. It translates to CASSGYTEAFF.